This T cell receptor (beta chain) emerged from a study of cytomegalovirus exposure and HLA in healthy donors. PCR primers comprised 60 Vbeta and 13 Jbeta primers. TCRdb's copy holds only in-frame clones and misses some; the assay was immunoSEQ multiplex PCR. Of more than 100,000 clones in the sample, roughly 76% were seen once. CDR1 is KGHSH, CDR2 LQKENI, per germline. The CDR3 spans 16 residues. V shed 3 bases, J shed 2 bases, and the junction held 5 bases outside the gene matches. The chain recombines TRBV18 with TRBJ2-4; 9 nucleotides match TRBD1. This receptor was identified in a man aged 25-45 years in good health and CMV-seronegative. Sequencing was done on a sample of PBMCs. The CDR3 nucleotides read TGTGCCAGCTCACCCTGGGACAGGGCTTCCAAAAACATTCAGTACTTC. This translates into CASSPWDRASKNIQYF.